This T cell receptor (beta chain) originates from a study of T-cell memory formation after mild COVID-19. The study's findings and limits: Later expanders leaned CD4+, whereas day 15 to 85 contracting clones were balanced CD4/CD8. In pre-infection memory, a portion of responding clones appeared, which suggested that cross-reactive memory joined.

UMIs and sample barcodes were carried by the TCR alpha and TCR beta cDNA libraries that 5'RACE produced using constant-segment primers. From the 5' RACE reads, TCRdb called clonotypes with MiXCR, one entry per CDR3 protein. The sample includes about 340,000 distinct CDR3 sequences, around a sixth seen only once; the top ten take 20% to 25%. Notes on this clonotype: What it recognizes is unknown.

Germline V lookup: CDR1 MNHEY, CDR2 SVGEGT. The V and J ends lost 6 bases and 1 base, in that order; junction bases with no gene match: 6. This CDR3 has 14 amino acids. The genes are TRBV6-2 or TRBV6-3 and TRBJ2-7; 7 nucleotides match TRBD1. Source material: PBMCs or a T cell subset sorted from them (not recorded which). The receptor was isolated from a man aged 18 to 29 who had mild COVID-19 (a few samples of this study predate the infection). Cell type and time point are not known. As DNA, the CDR3 is TGTGCCAGCAGGCGGCCGGGACAGTCCTACGAGCAGTACTTC. This gives the protein CASRRPGQSYEQYF.